The rows below give T cell receptor beta chains drawn from one sample of a study of blood T cell repertoires in COVID-19. Some clones are missing from TCRdb's copy, which holds only in-frame ones; the method was immunoSEQ multiplex PCR. This table holds approximately 390,000 clones, about 90% found once. Material for sequencing was peripheral blood. The receptors originated from a woman in her fifties or sixties with COVID-19, enrolled during active disease. CDR3s include the opening cysteine and the closing phenylalanine or tryptophan. D genes are given only for firm matches. Clone size is given for some rows only: seen once, a few or many times, or a class if the clone is expanded.

abundance	v_gene	d_gene	j_gene	CDR3aa	CDR3nt
.	TRBV5-1	.	TRBJ1-2	CASSWSGAPGYTF	TGCGCCAGCAGCTGGAGTGGGGCGCCCGGCTACACCTTC
.	TRBV11-2	TRBD1	TRBJ1-1	CASSLVAGGPNTEAFF	TGTGCCAGCAGCTTAGTGGCAGGGGGCCCGAACACTGAAGCTTTCTTT
.	TRBV4-1	.	TRBJ2-2	CASSLLQGTSTGELFF	TGCGCCAGCAGCCTCCTACAGGGTACGTCCACCGGGGAGCTGTTTTTT
once	TRBV29-1	.	TRBJ2-4	CSVEGTAGAKNIQYF	TGCAGCGTTGAAGGGACTGCCGGGGCCAAAAACATTCAGTACTTC
.	TRBV12-5	.	TRBJ1-4	CASGRRGYEKLFF	TGTGCTAGTGGCCGAAGGGGCTATGAAAAACTGTTTTTT
.	TRBV11-2	TRBD2	TRBJ2-3	CASSSGRGGAVYF	TGTGCCAGCAGCTCGGGGCGCGGGGGGGCCGTGTATTTT
.	TRBV27	.	TRBJ1-3	CASSLTGPLGTIYF	TGTGCCAGCAGTTTAACAGGCCCTTTGGGCACCATATATTTT
.	TRBV6-1	.	TRBJ1-2	CASSDRLYGYTF	TGTGCCAGCAGTGACAGGCTCTATGGCTACACCTTC
.	TRBV6-6	.	TRBJ1-2	CASSPQVNGYTF	TGTGCCAGCAGCCCTCAGGTCAATGGCTACACCTTC
once	TRBV7-6	.	TRBJ2-2	CASSSSGDRGGELFF	TGTGCCAGCAGCTCCTCGGGTGACCGCGGCGGGGAGCTGTTTTTT
.	TRBV9	.	TRBJ1-5	CASSVEGGATQPQHF	TGTGCCAGCAGCGTAGAAGGGGGGGCCACTCAGCCCCAGCATTTT
.	TRBV5-1	.	TRBJ1-3	CASSPAGLGNTIYF	TGCGCCAGCAGCCCCGCAGGCCTTGGAAACACCATATATTTT
.	TRBV3-1/TRBV3-2	TRBD2	TRBJ2-2	CASSHQTGKASGGITGELFF	TGTGCCAGCAGCCACCAGACAGGGAAAGCCAGCGGGGGGATCACCGGGGAGCTGTTTTTT
.	TRBV19	.	TRBJ1-2	CASTHGGGPLLNYGYTF	TGTGCCAGTACCCACGGCGGGGGTCCCCTCCTTAACTATGGCTACACCTTC
.	TRBV19	TRBD1	TRBJ1-4	CASRTTGVQDEKLFF	TGTGCCAGTAGAACTACAGGGGTTCAGGATGAAAAACTGTTTTTT